This record covers a single T cell receptor (beta chain). Its antigen is still unknown. Of the isolated RNA, all was reverse transcribed, and so the sequenced material was expressed TCRB transcripts. Profiled with immunoSEQ multiplex PCR; TCRdb holds only in-frame clones, not every one. The repertoire consists of 100,000 to 150,000 clones, with around 9% occurring once and the leading ten covering 0.7% to 0.85%. The data were obtained in a study of beta chain features in type 1 diabetes. Study results and caveats: Shorter TCRB CDR3s, moderately but significantly so, were found in Type 1 diabetes patients in all four CD4+ subsets. Sampled from patients, naive, central memory and Treg TCRB repertoires appeared more similar than those sampled from healthy donors. Patients with type 1 diabetes carried fewer insertions and had more deletions at their VDJ junctions.

V was trimmed by 2 bases and J by 5 bases, leaving 14 bases between them. Germline CDR1 SGDLS, CDR2 YYNGEE. This CDR3 has 16 amino acids. This receptor was obtained from a man aged 25-45 years with type 1 diabetes. The specimen was central memory CD4+ T cells from blood. The genes are TRBV9 and TRBJ1-6, with TRBD1 as a possible D gene (5 bases). The CDR3 spells CASSVHLGGDNSPLHF. The DNA for the CDR3 is TGTGCCAGCAGCGTCCATCTGGGAGGGGATAATTCACCCCTCCACTTT.